This TCR beta chain is from a study of blood T cells in healthy people across ages. Findings and limits, study-wide: In older individuals, TCR beta diversity per million T cells was lower, falling roughly linearly with age. Since the PBMCs were unsorted, naive and antigen-experienced cells could not be conclusively compared.

The authors ran a second PCR of about 6 to 11 cycles using a sample-barcoded 5' primer and a J-beta primer mix. TCRdb called the 5' RACE reads again in MiXCR, with one record for every CDR3 protein. The sample carries more than 900,000 distinct CDR3 sequences, almost 30% recorded once. For this clonotype: Its antigen is not known.

The germline CDR1 and CDR2 sequences are LGHNA and YSLEER. After removal of 0 bases from V and 1 base from J, the junction contained 6 bases not matched to a gene. The CDR3 extends over 17 amino acids. The same sample was also studied in work on T cells of mothers and their children. Turning to that study: Donors were three healthy Caucasian mothers and their six children.

This receptor was obtained from a woman between 40 and 55 years old in good health. This sequence joins TRBV4-3 and TRBJ2-3; 8 bases agree with TRBD2. Source material: blood. As DNA, the CDR3 is TGCGCCAGCAGCCAAGATCTAGCGACTAGCGGCACAGATACGCAGTATTTT. Protein product: CASSQDLATSGTDTQYF.